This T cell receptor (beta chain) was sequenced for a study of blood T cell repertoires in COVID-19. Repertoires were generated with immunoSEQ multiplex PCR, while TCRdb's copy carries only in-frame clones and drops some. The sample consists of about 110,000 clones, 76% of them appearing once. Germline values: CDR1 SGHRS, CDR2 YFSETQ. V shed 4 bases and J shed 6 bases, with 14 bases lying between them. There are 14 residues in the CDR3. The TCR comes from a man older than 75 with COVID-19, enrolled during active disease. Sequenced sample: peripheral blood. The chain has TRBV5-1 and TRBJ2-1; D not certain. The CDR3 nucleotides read TGCGCCAGCAGCCAACCGACTGAGATCAATGAGCAGTTCTTC. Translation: CASSQPTEINEQFF.